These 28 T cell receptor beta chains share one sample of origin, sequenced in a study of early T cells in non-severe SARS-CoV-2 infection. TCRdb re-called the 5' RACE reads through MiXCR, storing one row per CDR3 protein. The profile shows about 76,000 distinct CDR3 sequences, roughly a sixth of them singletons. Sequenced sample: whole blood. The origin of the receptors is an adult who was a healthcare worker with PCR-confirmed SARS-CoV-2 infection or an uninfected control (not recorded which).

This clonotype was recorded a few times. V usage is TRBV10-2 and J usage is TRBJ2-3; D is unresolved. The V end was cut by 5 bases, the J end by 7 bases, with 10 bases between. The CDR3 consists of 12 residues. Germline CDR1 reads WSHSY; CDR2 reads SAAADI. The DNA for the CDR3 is TGCGCCAGCAGTCTAGATGCAAATACGCAGTATTTT. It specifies CASSLDANTQYF.

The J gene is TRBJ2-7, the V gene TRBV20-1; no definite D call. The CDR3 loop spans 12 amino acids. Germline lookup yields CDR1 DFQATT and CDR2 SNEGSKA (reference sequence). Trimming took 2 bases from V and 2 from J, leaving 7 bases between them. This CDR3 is CSARPSTYEQYF. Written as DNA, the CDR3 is TGCAGTGCTAGACCTAGTACCTACGAGCAGTACTTC.

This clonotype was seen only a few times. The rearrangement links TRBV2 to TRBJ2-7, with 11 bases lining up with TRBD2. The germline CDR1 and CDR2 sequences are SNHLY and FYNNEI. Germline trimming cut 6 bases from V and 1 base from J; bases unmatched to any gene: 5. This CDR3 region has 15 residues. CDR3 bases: TGTGCCAGCAGCGCCCGGACTAGCGGGTCCTACGAGCAGTACTTC. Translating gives CASSARTSGSYEQYF.

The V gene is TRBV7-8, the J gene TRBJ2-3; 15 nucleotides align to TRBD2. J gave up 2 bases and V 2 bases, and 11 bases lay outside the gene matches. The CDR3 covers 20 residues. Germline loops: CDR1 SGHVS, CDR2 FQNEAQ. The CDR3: CASSLSSGTSGGIPTDTQYF. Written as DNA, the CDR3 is TGTGCCAGCAGCTTAAGTAGCGGGACTAGCGGGGGGATTCCCACAGATACGCAGTATTTT. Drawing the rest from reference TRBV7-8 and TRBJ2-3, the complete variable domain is GAGVSQSPRYKVAKRGQDVALRCDPISGHVSLFWYQQALGQGPEFLTYFQNEAQLDKSGLPSDRFFAERPEGSVSTLKIQRTQQEDSAVYLCASSLSSGTSGGIPTDTQYFGPGTRLTVL.

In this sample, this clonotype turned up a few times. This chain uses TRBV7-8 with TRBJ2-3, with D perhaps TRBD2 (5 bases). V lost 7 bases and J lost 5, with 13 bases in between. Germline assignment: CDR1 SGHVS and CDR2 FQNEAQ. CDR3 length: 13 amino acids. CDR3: CASIGGFEDTQYF. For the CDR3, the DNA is TGTGCCAGCATAGGCGGGTTCGAAGATACGCAGTATTTT. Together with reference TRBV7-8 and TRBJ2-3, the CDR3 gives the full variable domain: GAGVSQSPRYKVAKRGQDVALRCDPISGHVSLFWYQQALGQGPEFLTYFQNEAQLDKSGLPSDRFFAERPEGSVSTLKIQRTQQEDSAVYLCASIGGFEDTQYFGPGTRLTVL.

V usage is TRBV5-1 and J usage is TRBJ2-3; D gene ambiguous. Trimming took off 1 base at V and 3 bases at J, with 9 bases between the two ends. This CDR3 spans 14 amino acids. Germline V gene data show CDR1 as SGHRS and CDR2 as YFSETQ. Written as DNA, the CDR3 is TGCGCCAGCAGCTTGCAAGAGCATACAGATACGCAGTATTTT. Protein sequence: CASSLQEHTDTQYF.

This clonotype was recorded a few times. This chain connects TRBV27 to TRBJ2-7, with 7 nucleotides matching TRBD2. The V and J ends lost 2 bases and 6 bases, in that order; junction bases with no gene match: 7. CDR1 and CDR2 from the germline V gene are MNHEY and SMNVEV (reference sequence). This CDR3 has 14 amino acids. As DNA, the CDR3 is TGTGCCAGCAGTTTAGGGGGGAGGGCTCTCGAGCAGTACTTC. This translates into CASSLGGRALEQYF.

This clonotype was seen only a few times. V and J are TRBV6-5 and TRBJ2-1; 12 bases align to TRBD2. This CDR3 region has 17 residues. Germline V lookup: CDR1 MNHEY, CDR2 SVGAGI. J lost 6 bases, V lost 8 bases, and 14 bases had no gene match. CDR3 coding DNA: TGTGCCAGCGCGAAGTTGACCACGGGACTAGCGGGCAATGAGCAGTTCTTC. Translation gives CASAKLTTGLAGNEQFF.

The CDR3 sequence: CASRGEGRINEKLFF. CDR3 coding DNA: TGTGCCAGCAGAGGGGAGGGTCGGATTAATGAAAAACTGTTTTTT. The chain employs TRBV6-1 and TRBJ1-4, with D perhaps TRBD1 (5 bases). Per germline, CDR1 MNHNS and CDR2 SASEGT. V lost 6 bases, J lost 4 bases, and 15 bases lay in between. The CDR3 sequence is 15 residues long.

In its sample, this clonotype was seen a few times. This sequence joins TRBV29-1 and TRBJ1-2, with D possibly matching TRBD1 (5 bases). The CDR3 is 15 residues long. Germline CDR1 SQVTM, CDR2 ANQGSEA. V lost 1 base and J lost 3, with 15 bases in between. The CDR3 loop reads CSVEGDQVSYYGYTF. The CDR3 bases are TGCAGCGTTGAAGGGGACCAAGTTTCTTACTATGGCTACACCTTC.

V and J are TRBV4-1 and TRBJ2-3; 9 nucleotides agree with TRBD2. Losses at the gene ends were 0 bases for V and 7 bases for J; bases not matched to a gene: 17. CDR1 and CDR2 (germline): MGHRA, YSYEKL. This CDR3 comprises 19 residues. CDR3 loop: CASSQDSTGLAGGRNTQYF. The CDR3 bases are TGCGCCAGCAGCCAAGATTCCACGGGACTTGCGGGGGGGCGGAATACGCAGTATTTT.

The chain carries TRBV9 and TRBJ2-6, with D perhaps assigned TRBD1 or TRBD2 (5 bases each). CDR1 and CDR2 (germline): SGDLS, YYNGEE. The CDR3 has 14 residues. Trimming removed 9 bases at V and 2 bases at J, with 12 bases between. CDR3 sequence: CAMSQGAGANVLTF. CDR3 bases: TGTGCCATGTCCCAGGGAGCTGGGGCCAACGTCCTGACTTTC.

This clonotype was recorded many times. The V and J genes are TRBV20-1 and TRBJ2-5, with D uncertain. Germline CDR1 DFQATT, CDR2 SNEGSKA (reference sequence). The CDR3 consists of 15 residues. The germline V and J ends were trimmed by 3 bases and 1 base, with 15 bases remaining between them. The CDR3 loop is CSASRFSGGQETQYF. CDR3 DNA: TGCAGTGCTAGCCGCTTTAGTGGCGGCCAAGAGACCCAGTACTTC.

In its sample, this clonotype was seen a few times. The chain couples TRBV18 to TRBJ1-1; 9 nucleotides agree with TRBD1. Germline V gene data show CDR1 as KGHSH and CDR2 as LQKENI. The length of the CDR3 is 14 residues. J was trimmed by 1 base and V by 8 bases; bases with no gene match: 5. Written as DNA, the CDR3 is TGTGCCAGCGCTTGGGACAGGGAGAACACTGAAGCTTTCTTT. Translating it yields CASAWDRENTEAFF.

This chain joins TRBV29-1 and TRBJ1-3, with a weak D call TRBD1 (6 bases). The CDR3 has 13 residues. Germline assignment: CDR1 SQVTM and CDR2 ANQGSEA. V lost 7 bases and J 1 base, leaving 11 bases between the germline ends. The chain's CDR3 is CSAIQGSGNTIYF. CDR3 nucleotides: TGCAGCGCAATACAGGGATCTGGAAACACCATATATTTT.

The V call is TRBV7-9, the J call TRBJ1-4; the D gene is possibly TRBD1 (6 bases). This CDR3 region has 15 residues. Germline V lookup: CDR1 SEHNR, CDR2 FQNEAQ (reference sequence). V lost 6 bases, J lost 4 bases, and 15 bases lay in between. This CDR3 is CASSSRGDLNEKLFF. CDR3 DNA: TGTGCCAGCAGTTCGAGGGGGGACCTTAATGAAAAACTGTTTTTT.

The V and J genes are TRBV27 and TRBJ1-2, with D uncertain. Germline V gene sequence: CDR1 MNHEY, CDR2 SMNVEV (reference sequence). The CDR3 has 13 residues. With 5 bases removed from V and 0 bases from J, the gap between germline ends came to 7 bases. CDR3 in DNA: TGTGCCAGCAGTGGGATATCTAACTATGGCTACACCTTC. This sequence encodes CASSGISNYGYTF.

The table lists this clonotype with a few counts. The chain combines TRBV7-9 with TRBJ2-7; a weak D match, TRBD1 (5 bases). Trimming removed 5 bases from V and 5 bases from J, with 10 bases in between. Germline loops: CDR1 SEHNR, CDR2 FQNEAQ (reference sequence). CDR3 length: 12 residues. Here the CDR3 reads CASSKGQDEQYF. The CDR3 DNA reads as TGTGCCAGCAGCAAGGGGCAGGACGAGCAGTACTTC.

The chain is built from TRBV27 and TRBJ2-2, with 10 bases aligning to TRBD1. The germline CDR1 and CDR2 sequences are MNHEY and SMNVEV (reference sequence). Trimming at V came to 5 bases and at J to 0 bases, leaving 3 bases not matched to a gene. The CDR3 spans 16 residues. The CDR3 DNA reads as TGTGCCAGCAGTCGCGGGACAGGGGCGAACACCGGGGAGCTGTTTTTT. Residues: CASSRGTGANTGELFF.

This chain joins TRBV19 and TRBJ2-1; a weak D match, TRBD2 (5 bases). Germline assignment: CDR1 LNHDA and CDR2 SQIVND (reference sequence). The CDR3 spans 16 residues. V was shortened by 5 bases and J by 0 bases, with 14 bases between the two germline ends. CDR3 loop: CASSQNRRRSYNEQFF. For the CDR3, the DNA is TGTGCCAGTAGTCAGAATAGGAGGCGCTCCTACAATGAGCAGTTCTTC.

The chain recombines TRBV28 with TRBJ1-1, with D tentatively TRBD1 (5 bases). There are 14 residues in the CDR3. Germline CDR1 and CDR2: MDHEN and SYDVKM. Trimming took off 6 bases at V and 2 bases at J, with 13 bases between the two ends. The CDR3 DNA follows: TGTGCCAGCAGGGTCGGGGCAGGCAACACTGAAGCTTTCTTT. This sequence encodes CASRVGAGNTEAFF. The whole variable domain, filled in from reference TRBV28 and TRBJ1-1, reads DVKVTQSSRYLVKRTGEKVFLECVQDMDHENMFWYRQDPGLGLRLIYFSYDVKMKEKGDIPEGYSVSREKKERFSLILESASTNQTSMYLCASRVGAGNTEAFFGQGTRLTVV.

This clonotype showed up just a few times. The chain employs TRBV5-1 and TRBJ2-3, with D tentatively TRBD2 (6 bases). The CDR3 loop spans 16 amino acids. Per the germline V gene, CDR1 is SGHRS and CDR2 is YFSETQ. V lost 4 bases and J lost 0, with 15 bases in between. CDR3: CASSPLGLSSTDTQYF. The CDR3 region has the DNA TGCGCCAGCAGCCCTCTGGGACTTTCTAGCACAGATACGCAGTATTTT.

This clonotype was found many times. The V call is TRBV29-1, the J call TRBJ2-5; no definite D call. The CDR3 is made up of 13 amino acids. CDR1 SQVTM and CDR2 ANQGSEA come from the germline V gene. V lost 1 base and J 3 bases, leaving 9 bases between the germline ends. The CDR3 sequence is CSVEVVVEETQYF. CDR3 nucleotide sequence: TGCAGCGTTGAAGTGGTGGTGGAAGAGACCCAGTACTTC.

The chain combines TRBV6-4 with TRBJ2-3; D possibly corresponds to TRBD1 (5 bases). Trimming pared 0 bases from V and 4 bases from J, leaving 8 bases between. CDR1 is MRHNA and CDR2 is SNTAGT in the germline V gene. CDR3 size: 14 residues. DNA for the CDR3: TGTGCCAGCAGTGACTCGGGGCCCCCAGATACGCAGTATTTT. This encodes CASSDSGPPDTQYF.

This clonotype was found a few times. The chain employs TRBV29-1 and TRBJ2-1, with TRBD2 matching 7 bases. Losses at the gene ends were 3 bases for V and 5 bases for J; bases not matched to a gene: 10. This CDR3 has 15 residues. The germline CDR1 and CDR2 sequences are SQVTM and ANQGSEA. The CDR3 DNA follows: TGCAGCGTTGACGAGAGGCCGGGGGGTAACAATGAGCAGTTCTTC. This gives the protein CSVDERPGGNNEQFF.

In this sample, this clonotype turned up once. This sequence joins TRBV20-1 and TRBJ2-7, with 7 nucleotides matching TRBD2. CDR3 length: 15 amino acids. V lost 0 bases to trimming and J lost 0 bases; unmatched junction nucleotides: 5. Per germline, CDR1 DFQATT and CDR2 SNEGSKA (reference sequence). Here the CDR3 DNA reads TGCAGTGCTAGAGATCGGCTAGCGGCCTCCTACGAGCAGTACTTC. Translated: CSARDRLAASYEQYF.

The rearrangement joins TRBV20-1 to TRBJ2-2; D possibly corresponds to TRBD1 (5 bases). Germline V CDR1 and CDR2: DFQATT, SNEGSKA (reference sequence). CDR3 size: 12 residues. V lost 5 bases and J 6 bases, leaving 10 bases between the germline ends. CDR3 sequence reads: CSALEGAGELFF. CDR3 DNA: TGCAGTGCTTTGGAAGGGGCCGGGGAGCTGTTTTTT.

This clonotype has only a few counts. The chain's CDR3 is CSVSRDRYNEQFF. The CDR3 DNA reads TGCAGCGTATCACGGGACAGATACAATGAGCAGTTCTTC. J is TRBJ2-1 and V is TRBV29-1; TRBD1 matches 7 bases. Germline V lookup: CDR1 SQVTM, CDR2 ANQGSEA. This CDR3 contains 13 residues. The junction had 6 bases not matched to a gene; V was cut back by 6 bases and J by 4 bases.